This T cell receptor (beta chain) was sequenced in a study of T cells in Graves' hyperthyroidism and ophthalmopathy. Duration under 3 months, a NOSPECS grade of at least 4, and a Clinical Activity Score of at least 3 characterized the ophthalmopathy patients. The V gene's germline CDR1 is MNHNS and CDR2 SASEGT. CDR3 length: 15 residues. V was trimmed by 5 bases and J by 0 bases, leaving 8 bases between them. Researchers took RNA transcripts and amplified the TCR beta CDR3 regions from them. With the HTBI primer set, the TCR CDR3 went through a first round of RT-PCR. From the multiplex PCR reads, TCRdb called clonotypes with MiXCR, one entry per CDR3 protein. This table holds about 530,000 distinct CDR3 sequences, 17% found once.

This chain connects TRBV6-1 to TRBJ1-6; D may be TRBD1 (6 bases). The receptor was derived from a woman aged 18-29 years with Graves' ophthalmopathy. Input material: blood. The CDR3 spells CASSWTVSYNSPLHF. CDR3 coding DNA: TGTGCCAGCAGTTGGACAGTCTCCTATAATTCACCCCTCCACTTT.